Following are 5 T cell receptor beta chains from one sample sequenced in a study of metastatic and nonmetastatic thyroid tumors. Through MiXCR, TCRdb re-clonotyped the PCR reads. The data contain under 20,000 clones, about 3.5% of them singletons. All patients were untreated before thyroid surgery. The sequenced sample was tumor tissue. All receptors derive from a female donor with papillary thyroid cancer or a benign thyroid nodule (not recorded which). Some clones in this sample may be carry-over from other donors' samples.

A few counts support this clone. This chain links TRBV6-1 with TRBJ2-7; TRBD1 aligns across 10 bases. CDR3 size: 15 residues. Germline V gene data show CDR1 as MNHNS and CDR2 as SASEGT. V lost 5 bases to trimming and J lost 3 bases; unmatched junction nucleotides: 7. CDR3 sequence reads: CASSPPGQGFYEQYF. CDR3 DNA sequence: TGTGCCAGCAGTCCTCCGGGACAGGGGTTCTACGAGCAGTACTTC.

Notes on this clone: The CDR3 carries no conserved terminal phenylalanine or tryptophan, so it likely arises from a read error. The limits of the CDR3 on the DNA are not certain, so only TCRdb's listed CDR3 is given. The CDR3 sequence is CASSLGEGGMREKYL. The chain employs TRBV12-3 or TRBV12-4 and TRBJ2-7; no DNA check was done on the table's D call, TRBD1. From its first to its last residue, the CDR3 has 15 amino acids.

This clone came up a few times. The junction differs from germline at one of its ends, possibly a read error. The CDR3 protein is CASNNSDLPLHF. The CDR3 coding sequence is TGTGCCAGCAATAACTCCGACTTGCCCCTGCACTTT. The gene calls are TRBV6-1 and TRBJ1-5; D gene unclear. There are 12 residues in the CDR3. Per germline, CDR1 MNHNS and CDR2 SASEGT.

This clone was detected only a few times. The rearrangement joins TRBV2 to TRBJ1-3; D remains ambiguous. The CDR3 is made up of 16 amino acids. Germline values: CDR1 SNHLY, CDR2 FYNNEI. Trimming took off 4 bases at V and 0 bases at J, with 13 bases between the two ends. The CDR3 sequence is CASSGLLTYSGNTIYF. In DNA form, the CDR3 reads TGTGCCAGCAGTGGATTGTTAACCTACTCTGGAAACACCATATATTTT. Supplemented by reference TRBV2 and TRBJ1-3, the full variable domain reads EPEVTQTPSHQVTQMGQEVILRCVPISNHLYFYWYRQILGQKVEFLVSFYNNEISEKSEIFDDQFSVERPDGSNFTLKIRSTKLEDSAMYFCASSGLLTYSGNTIYFGEGSWLTVV.

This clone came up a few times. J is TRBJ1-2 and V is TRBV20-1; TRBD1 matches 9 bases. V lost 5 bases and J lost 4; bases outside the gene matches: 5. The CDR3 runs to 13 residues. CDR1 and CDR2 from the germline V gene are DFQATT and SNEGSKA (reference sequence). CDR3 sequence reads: CSARTGVGYGYTF. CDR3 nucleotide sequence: TGCAGTGCTCGGACAGGGGTAGGCTATGGCTACACCTTC.